The rows below give T cell receptor beta chains drawn from one sample of a study of blood T cell repertoires in COVID-19. Repertoires were generated with immunoSEQ multiplex PCR, while TCRdb's copy carries only in-frame clones and drops some. The sample holds more than 250,000 clones, around four fifths seen once. The sequenced material came from peripheral blood. The receptors originated from a man aged 55 to 70 who had recovered from COVID-19. CDR3s include the opening cysteine and the closing phenylalanine or tryptophan. The D gene is left open where the match is weak.

d_call	j_call	v_call	cdr3_aa
.	TRBJ1-2	TRBV5-4	CASSLAGGTDYGYTF
.	TRBJ2-7	TRBV10-2	CASRVTGSNEQYF
TRBD2	TRBJ2-3	TRBV6-1	CASSDWTSGTTDTQYF
TRBD2	TRBJ2-3	TRBV27	CASSNLAGGLADTQYF
TRBD2	TRBJ2-3	TRBV19	CASSTTSGTDTQYF
.	TRBJ2-6	TRBV18	CASSPQLGANVLTF
.	TRBJ1-2	TRBV10-3	CAISESGPTYGYTF
TRBD1	TRBJ2-5	TRBV9	CASSVGGQGARETQYF
.	TRBJ2-7	TRBV6-5	CASIPVSSYEQYF
.	TRBJ2-7	TRBV6-5	CASRGGTRGYEQYF
.	TRBJ1-1	TRBV7-2	CASSLARHRTEAFF
TRBD1	TRBJ1-1	TRBV6-6	CASSPDRGFNTEAFF
TRBD2	TRBJ2-7	TRBV7-9	CASSLGGGTPNEQYF
.	TRBJ1-6	TRBV2	CASSGTTGVYSPLHF
TRBD1	TRBJ1-2	TRBV28	CASTDRELGYTF
.	TRBJ1-5	TRBV7-9	CASSLGGRDQPQHF
TRBD1	TRBJ1-1	TRBV5-1	CASSYPTGTNTEAFF
.	TRBJ2-2	TRBV18	CASSPVSTGELFF
.	TRBJ2-3	TRBV19	CASSILGTQYF
TRBD1	TRBJ1-6	TRBV5-1	CASSLGTGNSPLHF
.	TRBJ2-3	TRBV27	CASSNSWDTQYF
TRBD1	TRBJ1-5	TRBV18	CASSQGQGNQPQHF
TRBD1	TRBJ2-2	TRBV19	CARTPLRGQTNTGELFF
TRBD1	TRBJ1-2	TRBV7-9	CASSPPEGANGYTF
TRBD1	TRBJ2-5	TRBV2	CASGRDRGLETQYF
.	TRBJ2-7	TRBV30	CACLGRGPYEQYF
.	TRBJ2-2	TRBV11-2	CASSLVQSGELFF
TRBD2	TRBJ2-1	TRBV30	CACPGLAGGIYNEQFF
TRBD1	TRBJ1-5	TRBV5-8	CASSLPGGVNQPQHF
.	TRBJ1-6	TRBV27	CASSLTFRGSASPLHF
TRBD1	TRBJ1-5	TRBV28	CASSLTGGNQPQHF
.	TRBJ2-7	TRBV24-1	CATRRGRGTYEQYF
.	TRBJ1-4	TRBV3-1/TRBV3-2	CASSQREKLFF
.	TRBJ2-1	TRBV18	CASSPLDGSHNEQFF
TRBD1	TRBJ1-2	TRBV3-1/TRBV3-2	CASSLQGAVISYGYTF
.	TRBJ2-2	TRBV7-6	CASSFRTSNTGELFF
TRBD1	TRBJ2-7	TRBV6-5	CASSRTGQEQYF
TRBD2	TRBJ2-1	TRBV5-4	CASSAGTSGGRPEQFF
.	TRBJ1-6	TRBV30	CAWRAVGTRSPLHF
.	TRBJ2-3	TRBV7-9	CASNLFPGGRDTQYF